This T cell receptor (beta chain) was sequenced in a study of human T cells and chemical hapten exposure. About the research overall: The use of 2% DPC on roughly 2 cm by roughly 2 cm of upper inner arm skin constituted sensitization.

Authors' methods: Ranging from roughly 23,224 to 750,000, TCR counts per sample had a median value of around 94,000. TCRdb used MiXCR to reprocess the RACE reads, holding one entry per CDR3 protein. These V and J calls derive from TCRdb rather than the authors' analysis. The sample yields 99,000 or so distinct CDR3 sequences, about 10% seen once. Stated time point: pre-sensitization, week 0. Treatment meaning: therapeutic diphenylcyclopropenone sensitization with weekly scalp DPC. The donor pool consisted of alopecia patients aged 18 to 70 years, considered suitable for DPC. There are many counts of this clonotype. CDR1 and CDR2 from the germline V gene are SSHAT and FNYEAQ (reference sequence). The CDR3 runs to 13 residues.

The receptor was derived from an older woman with alopecia areata. Some clones in this sample may be carry-over from other donors' samples. The sequencing here drew on whole blood, taken in connection with sensitization to the hapten diphenylcyclopropenone (DPC). This chain joins TRBV7-7 and TRBJ2-1; either TRBD1 or TRBD2 may fit D (5 bases each). CDR3 sequence (DNA): TGTGCTAGCTCGCGCAGGGACCACAATGAGCAGTTCTTC. Protein product: CASSRRDHNEQFF. Variable domain in full (rest from reference TRBV7-7 and TRBJ2-1): GAGVSQSPRYKVTKRGQDVTLRCDPISSHATLYWYQQALGQGPEFLTYFNYEAQPDKSGLPSDRFSAERPEGSISTLTIQRTEQRDSAMYRCASSRRDHNEQFFGPGTRLTVL.